This note documents a single T cell receptor (beta chain) sequence. The source of the sample is a study of blood T cell repertoires in COVID-19. The wider study: Whether acute or convalescent, the COVID-19 samples came from the United States, Italy and Spain.

The V gene's germline CDR1 is MDHEN and CDR2 SYDVKM. This CDR3 spans 23 amino acids. V gave up 6 bases and J gave up 1 base; unmatched junction bases: 27. As processed by the authors: For nucleated cells, counts were estimated from reference gene primer amplification. Repertoires were generated with immunoSEQ multiplex PCR, while TCRdb's copy carries only in-frame clones and drops some. D and trimming come from the DNA, and the V and J calls and clone size come from that table. Here the sample spans about 24,000 clones, 86% being singletons. The sample was peripheral blood. The sequence derives from a man between 45 and 60 years old with active COVID-19. V usage is TRBV28 and J usage is TRBJ2-2; TRBD2 matches at 9 bases. The CDR3 nucleotides are TGTGCCAGCAGCCTGGAGGGGACTAGCACCTACTTATGGACGGCTGGGAACACCGGGGAGCTGTTTTTT. Its translation: CASSLEGTSTYLWTAGNTGELFF.